What follows is one TCR beta chain and its context. This specimen belongs to a study of blood T cell repertoires in COVID-19. Sequenced by immunoSEQ multiplex PCR; TCRdb stores in-frame clones only, minus some. Altogether more than 65,000 clones are present, around 80% being singletons, with the ten largest covering around 10%. Germline trimming cut 4 bases from V and 5 bases from J; bases unmatched to any gene: 6. CDR3 length equals 14 residues. Looked up from germline, CDR1 is LNHDA and CDR2 is SQIVND (reference sequence). Sequencing used peripheral blood. The receptor was isolated from a woman aged 45 to 65 with acute or convalescent COVID-19. The rearrangement uses TRBV19 and TRBJ1-2, with TRBD1 matching over 8 bases. DNA of the CDR3: TGTGCCAGTAGTACCCCGACAGGGGTTTATGGCTACACCTTC. Its protein is CASSTPTGVYGYTF.